These T cell receptor beta chains were read from a single sample in a study of pediatric ulcerative colitis. The table came from immunoSEQ multiplex PCR; TCRdb's copy has only in-frame clones and leaves some out. Among 25,000 to 35,000 clones, around 82% were seen once, and the ten largest hold around 4.3%. Sequencing input: blood. These receptors originate from a boy younger than 18 with severe ulcerative colitis. Both conserved end residues are part of each CDR3. D genes are given only for firm matches. Only some rows state a clone size, as once, few, many or a class for expanded clones.

abundance,j_gene,d_gene,v_gene,CDR3nt,CDR3aa
NA,TRBJ1-6,NA,TRBV7-9,TGTGCCAGCAGCTTCGAAGGAGCACCCCTCCACTTT,CASSFEGAPLHF
NA,TRBJ1-6,NA,TRBV6-1,TGTGCCAGCGACAGAAATAATTCACCCCTCCACTTT,CASDRNNSPLHF
NA,TRBJ2-7,NA,TRBV13,TGTGCCAGCCGACGGGTTTACGAGCAGTACTTC,CASRRVYEQYF
NA,TRBJ2-5,NA,TRBV7-2,TGTGCCAGCAGCTTAGTCATCGCTCTACAAGAGACCCAGTACTTC,CASSLVIALQETQYF
few,TRBJ1-1,NA,TRBV19,TGTGCCAGTAGTATACGCCGACAGTTTCTGAACACTGAAGCTTTCTTT,CASSIRRQFLNTEAFF
NA,TRBJ1-2,NA,TRBV5-1,TGCGCCAGCAGCTCGGGTACGGGGCAGAATGGCTACACCTTC,CASSSGTGQNGYTF
NA,TRBJ1-1,TRBD1,TRBV2,TGTGCCAGTGCGACAGGGGAGAACACTGAAGCTTTCTTT,CASATGENTEAFF
NA,TRBJ2-1,NA,TRBV2,TGTGCCAGCAGTCGTCCAGGGTACTACAATGAGCAGTTCTTC,CASSRPGYYNEQFF
NA,TRBJ2-6,TRBD1,TRBV6-6,TGTGCCAGCAGTTACAGGGGGCCTGGGGCCAACGTCCTGACTTTC,CASSYRGPGANVLTF
NA,TRBJ2-3,NA,TRBV30,TGTGCCTGGAGTCTCCGGGACCTCGGGCAGTATTTT,CAWSLRDLGQYF
NA,TRBJ2-7,NA,TRBV9,TGTGCCAGCAGCCCAGGGGAGGGGGGCACCTACGAGCAGTACTTC,CASSPGEGGTYEQYF
NA,TRBJ1-1,NA,TRBV19,TGTGCCAGTAGTATCTTGGGCGAGAGGAACACTGAAGCTTTCTTT,CASSILGERNTEAFF
few,TRBJ1-6,NA,TRBV30,TGTGCCCGGAGGGGGGGACTGGATTCACCCCTCCACTTT,CARRGGLDSPLHF
once,TRBJ2-3,TRBD2,TRBV5-5,TGTGCCAGCAGCCGACTAGCGGGGGGGCAGAAAGATACGCAGTATTTT,CASSRLAGGQKDTQYF
NA,TRBJ2-7,TRBD2,TRBV9,TGTGCCAGCAGCGTAGAGCCTAGCGGGAATACCTACGAGCAGTACTTC,CASSVEPSGNTYEQYF
NA,TRBJ2-5,TRBD1,TRBV7-2,TGTGCCAGCAGCCCCCCCGGGCAGGGGGCTTTGGTGACCCAGTACTTC,CASSPPGQGALVTQYF
few,TRBJ1-6,NA,TRBV30,TGTGCCTGGACCCTCGGGGCGACGGACCTCCACTTT,CAWTLGATDLHF
few,TRBJ1-1,NA,TRBV27,TGTGCCAGCAGTTATAATGGGAACACTGAAGCTTTCTTT,CASSYNGNTEAFF
once,TRBJ2-7,NA,TRBV7-8,TGTGCCAGCAGCTTAGGGGGGCAGGGGTTGCCCCCCTACGAGCAGTACTTC,CASSLGGQGLPPYEQYF